A single sample gave rise to the 15 T cell receptor beta chains below, sequenced in a study of OX40 agonist ivuxolimab in advanced cancers. The data were produced by immunoSEQ multiplex PCR, yet TCRdb's version contains in-frame clones alone and is incomplete. The table shows more than 25,000 clones, with about 90% occurring only once. Specimen: CD4+ or CD8+ T cells sorted from blood, collected in a trial of the OX40 agonist ivuxolimab. These receptors all stem from an adult with an advanced solid tumor such as melanoma, head and neck, liver or kidney cancer.

This clone appeared once. The chain carries TRBV5-8 and TRBJ2-5; D possibly corresponds to TRBD1 (5 bases). Germline V gene sequence: CDR1 SGHTS, CDR2 YDEGEE. The CDR3 length is 12 residues. Trimming cost V 7 bases and J 5 bases, with 12 bases left between them. CDR3 sequence reads: CASLLGQETQYF. The CDR3 DNA reads TGTGCCAGCCTCCTGGGGCAGGAGACCCAGTACTTC.

CDR3 residues: CATEGAVGAVEFF. The CDR3 DNA is TGTGCCACCGAGGGTGCGGTGGGGGCTGTTGAGTTCTTC. The chain joins TRBV2 to TRBJ2-1; a possible D gene is TRBD1 (6 bases). Germline V gene lookup returns CDR1 SNHLY and CDR2 FYNNEI. This CDR3 spans 13 amino acids. Trimming took 10 bases from V and 14 from J, leaving 24 bases between them.

The chain is built from TRBV13 and TRBJ1-1, with TRBD1 matching 10 bases. The CDR3 spans 14 residues. Germline CDR1 PRHDT, CDR2 FYEKMQ (reference sequence). J gave up 11 bases and V 4 bases, and 10 bases lay outside the gene matches. CDR3 protein: CASSSRNGGQGAFF. In DNA, the CDR3 is TGTGCCAGCAGCTCTAGGAATGGGGGACAGGGGGCTTTCTTT.

This rearrangement joins TRBV7-3 to TRBJ1-5; 8 positions match TRBD1. The germline V gene has CDR1 SGHTA and CDR2 FQGTGA. The CDR3 consists of 15 residues. V was clipped by 3 bases and J by 7 bases; unmatched bases: 8. The CDR3 here is CASSFYRGSWQPQHF. The DNA of the CDR3 is TGTGCCAGCAGCTTTTACAGGGGGTCATGGCAGCCCCAGCATTTT.

This chain connects TRBV5-1 to TRBJ2-2; 10 positions agree with TRBD2. CDR1 is SGHRS and CDR2 is YFSETQ in the germline V gene. The CDR3 has 15 residues. Unmatched junction bases numbered 4, after V lost 4 bases and J lost 4 bases. The CDR3 spells CASSPGLALTGELFF. DNA of the CDR3: TGCGCCAGCAGCCCGGGACTAGCGCTCACCGGGGAGCTGTTTTTT.

The V gene is TRBV2, the J gene TRBJ2-7; D is uncertain. CDR1 is SNHLY, CDR2 FYNNEI, per germline. Trimming cost V 7 bases and J 2 bases, with 6 bases left between them. The CDR3 runs 11 residues. As DNA, the CDR3 is TGTGCCAGCACAGGTCCCTACGAGCAGTACTTC. Encoded protein: CASTGPYEQYF.

The chain recombines TRBV4-1 with TRBJ1-1; D not certain. The CDR3 spans 12 residues. V lost 0 bases and J 10 bases, leaving 9 bases between the germline ends. Germline V gives CDR1 MGHRA, CDR2 YSYEKL. Here the CDR3 reads CASSQDGRRAFF. The CDR3 DNA reads as TGCGCCAGCAGCCAAGATGGGCGCAGAGCTTTCTTT.

The chain uses TRBV28 and TRBJ2-1; unclear D gene. From germline, CDR1 is MDHEN and CDR2 SYDVKM. V was shortened by 6 bases and J by 5 bases, with 20 bases between the two germline ends. This CDR3 is built from 16 residues. The CDR3, as DNA: TGTGCCAGCAGATACTCAGTGTACCGCCCCGACAATGAGCAGTTCTTC. Translated, it gives CASRYSVYRPDNEQFF.

The chain uses TRBV5-1 and TRBJ2-2, with 7 bases identical to TRBD2. The junction had 9 bases not matched to a gene; V was cut back by 1 base and J by 3 bases. The CDR3 loop spans 17 amino acids. Germline CDR1 SGHRS, CDR2 YFSETQ. Here the CDR3 DNA reads TGCGCCAGCAGCTTGAACCCGGGGAGGGCGGACACCGGGGAGCTGTTTTTT. Its protein is CASSLNPGRADTGELFF.

V usage is TRBV7-3 and J usage is TRBJ2-4; 12 bases fit TRBD2. Germline trimming cut 6 bases from V and 8 bases from J; bases unmatched to any gene: 5. Germline V gene data show CDR1 as SGHTA and CDR2 as FQGTGA. The CDR3 consists of 14 residues. CDR3 region: CASSPSSGRDIQYF. The DNA of the CDR3 is TGTGCCAGCAGTCCCTCTAGCGGGAGGGACATTCAGTACTTC.

The rearrangement uses TRBV4-3 and TRBJ2-3; 7 positions agree with TRBD2. This CDR3 comprises 18 residues. With V trimmed by 0 bases and J by 3 bases, 12 bases remained unmatched. The germline gives CDR1 LGHNA, CDR2 YSLEER. For the CDR3, the DNA is TGCGCCAGCAGCCAAGATTTTTTTGGGACTAAAGAAACAGATACGCAGTATTTT. It yields the protein CASSQDFFGTKETDTQYF.

The rearrangement uses TRBV6-6 and TRBJ2-7; no reliable D call. Trimming removed 1 base at V and 0 bases at J, with 7 bases between. CDR1 and CDR2 (germline): MNHNY, SVGAGI (reference sequence). This CDR3 is built from 14 residues. This chain's CDR3 is CASSYYRSSYEQYF. CDR3 sequence (DNA): TGTGCCAGCAGTTACTACCGGAGCTCCTACGAGCAGTACTTC.

The chain employs TRBV5-4 and TRBJ2-7, with D possibly TRBD1 on 6 matching bases. CDR1 is SGHNT, CDR2 YYREEE, per germline (reference sequence). The CDR3 covers 13 residues. The ends were cut back, 3 bases at V and 3 bases at J, with 10 bases in the middle. The CDR3 spells CASSSDRFYEQYF. The CDR3 bases are TGTGCCAGCAGCTCGGACAGATTCTACGAGCAGTACTTC.

This chain joins TRBV15 and TRBJ2-7; D is possibly TRBD2 (5 bases). V lost 0 bases, J lost 0 bases, and 12 bases lay in between. Germline values: CDR1 LNHNV, CDR2 YYDKDF (reference sequence). The CDR3 contains 16 residues. The CDR3 DNA reads TGTGCCACCAGCAGAGAAGGGTTGGGAGACTCCTACGAGCAGTACTTC. This encodes CATSREGLGDSYEQYF.

The CDR3 DNA sequence: TGCGCCAGCAGCCAAGATCCGACAGGGAACACTGAAGCTTTCTTT. Encoded protein: CASSQDPTGNTEAFF. The chain uses TRBV4-3 and TRBJ1-1; weak D call: TRBD1 (6 bases). The germline gives CDR1 LGHNA, CDR2 YSLEER. Trimming took 0 bases from V and 1 from J, leaving 9 bases between them. The CDR3 sequence is 15 residues long.